This record covers a single TCR beta chain. Antigen unknown. The source of the sample is a study of identical twins. General study results and limits: The study based its conclusions on cross-sectional statistical analysis and did not follow the same donors.

TCRdb redid the calling of the 5' RACE reads with MiXCR, one entry per CDR3 protein. The sample has hundreds of thousands of distinct CDR3 sequences, roughly 8% seen once. The germline CDR1 and CDR2 sequences are MDHEN and SYDVKM. The germline V and J ends were trimmed by 4 bases and 3 bases, with 13 bases remaining between them. The CDR3 totals 15 residues. This same sample was also taken into another study, of yellow fever vaccine responses in identical twins.

The chain has TRBV28 and TRBJ2-4; D possibly uses TRBD1 or TRBD2 (5 bases each). This TCR came from a woman aged 18-30 years in good health. Specimen: PBMCs. The CDR3 DNA reads TGTGCCAGCAGTTACCTCGGGGCCGTCAAAAACATTCAGTACTTC. It codes for CASSYLGAVKNIQYF.